A single sample gave rise to the 28 T cell receptor beta chains below, sequenced in a study of shared clonotypes between healthy human individuals (dated by TCRdb to the early 2020s). The library was generated by the immunoSEQ multiplex PCR assay. TCRdb holds this immuneACCESS table with in-frame rearrangements only. Some clones are missing; in checked studies, unresolved V genes explain under half, and the rest has no known cause. Present in this sample are some 2.1 million clones, about 95% of which were seen just once. 1.1% of the sample goes to the ten largest clones. For the CD8 naive samples, CD45RO-negative cells were positively selected for CCR7, yielding a CD45RA+CCR7+ population from which TemRA cells were excluded. The sample taken for sequencing was naive CD8+ T cells sorted from blood. The cell subset or site label of this sample denotes: CD45RA+CCR7+. The receptors shown here come from a man between 18 and 35 years old in good health.

This chain connects TRBV27 to TRBJ1-4; D is possibly TRBD1 (5 bases). CDR1 and CDR2 (germline): MNHEY, SMNVEV (reference sequence). V was pared by 5 bases and J by 8 bases, with 27 bases between. The CDR3 has 18 amino acids. In DNA form, the CDR3 reads TGTGCCAGCAGTCCCCGGGACTCAACGTCGGGATTTAACGAAAAACTGTTTTTT. This gives the protein CASSPRDSTSGFNEKLFF.

The CDR3 DNA follows: TGTGCCAGCAGTTACTCTAAGGGGGCCTACAATGAGCAGTTCTTC. It is translated as CASSYSKGAYNEQFF. This chain links TRBV6-6 with TRBJ2-1; a weak D match, TRBD1 (6 bases). V was cut by 0 bases and J by 2 bases, with 8 bases left in between. The CDR3 totals 15 residues. CDR1 and CDR2 from the germline V gene are MNHNY and SVGAGI (reference sequence).

The chain carries TRBV13 and TRBJ1-1, with 7 bases that match TRBD1. Per germline, CDR1 PRHDT and CDR2 FYEKMQ (reference sequence). This CDR3 contains 17 residues. Trimming removed 4 bases from V and 6 bases from J; junction bases left unmatched: 17. Here the CDR3 DNA reads TGTGCCAGCAGCTCCGACAGGGCGGTGGGGCGCGGGCCTGAAGCTTTCTTT. It is translated as CASSSDRAVGRGPEAFF.

V and J are TRBV4-1 and TRBJ2-2; no clear D. V lost 0 bases and J 7 bases, leaving 9 bases between the germline ends. This CDR3 spans 14 amino acids. Germline V gene sequence: CDR1 MGHRA, CDR2 YSYEKL. CDR3 sequence (DNA): TGCGCCAGCAGCCAAGACTATACAATCGGGGAGCTGTTTTTT. It specifies CASSQDYTIGELFF.

Details on this clone: The germline gene is not matched at one end of the junction; a read error may be the cause. The same CDR3 is also encoded by other DNA sequences in this sample. The rearrangement joins TRBV10-3 to TRBJ1-6; 7 nucleotides match TRBD1. The germline V gene has CDR1 ENHRY and CDR2 SYGVKD. CDR3 length: 14 residues. As DNA, the CDR3 is TGTGCCATCAGTGGGGGGACAGAGAATTCACCTCTCCACTTT. It codes for CAISGGTENSPLHF.

The chain links TRBV4-3 to TRBJ1-2; 7 bases fit TRBD1. Germline lookup yields CDR1 LGHNA and CDR2 YSLEER. The trim removed 3 bases at V and 8 bases at J, leaving 6 bases unmatched. The CDR3 has 13 amino acids. CDR3 sequence reads: CASSHQTGFGYTF. CDR3 DNA: TGCGCCAGCAGCCACCAGACAGGGTTCGGCTACACCTTC.

This clone was detected a few times. In the same sample, other DNA sequences code for this CDR3. This chain uses TRBV30 with TRBJ1-3; unclear D gene. V dropped 0 bases and J dropped 4 bases, with 4 bases sitting between them. Germline V gives CDR1 GTSNPN, CDR2 SVGIG (reference sequence). The CDR3 contains 12 residues. The DNA for the CDR3 is TGTGCCTGGAGTGTCGGCGGAAACACCATATATTTT. Translating it yields CAWSVGGNTIYF.

The chain recombines TRBV4-3 with TRBJ2-1; D might be TRBD2 (6 bases). Germline V CDR1 and CDR2: LGHNA, YSLEER. The V and J ends lost 4 bases and 6 bases respectively, with 16 bases between them. The CDR3 has 15 amino acids. As DNA, the CDR3 is TGCGCCAGCAGCCCGGGAGAACTAGTTGTCAATGAGCAGTTCTTC. Its protein product is CASSPGELVVNEQFF.

The chain combines TRBV7-9 with TRBJ2-5; possibly TRBD1 or TRBD2 for D (5 bases each). This CDR3 region has 15 residues. V lost 5 bases and J 5 bases, leaving 18 bases between the germline ends. Per the germline V gene, CDR1 is SEHNR and CDR2 is FQNEAQ (reference sequence). CDR3 in DNA: TGTGCCAGCAGCCTCAGCACGGGGCTACTGGAGACCCAGTACTTC. Encoded protein: CASSLSTGLLETQYF.

The sample holds a few counts of this clone. The gene calls are TRBV28 and TRBJ1-6, with a weak D call TRBD1 (5 bases). The CDR3 is 14 residues long. Trimming took 5 bases from V and 10 from J, leaving 15 bases between them. CDR1 is MDHEN and CDR2 is SYDVKM in the germline V gene. CDR3 bases: TGTGCCAGCAGTCCGTGGGGGGAAACCTCACCCCTCCACTTT. Amino acids: CASSPWGETSPLHF.

This clone was detected only once. The V call is TRBV9, the J call TRBJ2-1; 8 bases align to TRBD2. CDR1 and CDR2 (germline): SGDLS, YYNGEE. V shed 0 bases and J 7 bases; nucleotides not matched to a gene: 9. The CDR3 covers 16 residues. The CDR3 here is CASSVAEGLGRNEQFF. The CDR3 DNA reads as TGTGCCAGCAGCGTAGCAGAGGGACTAGGCCGGAATGAGCAGTTCTTC.

On this clone itself: The same CDR3 can be traced to other DNA sequences in this sample. The chain employs TRBV9 and TRBJ1-1; D remains unclear. The germline V and J ends were trimmed by 0 bases and 8 bases, with 11 bases remaining between them. Germline-derived CDR1 and CDR2 are SGDLS and YYNGEE. This CDR3 region has 13 residues. The CDR3, as DNA: TGTGCCAGCAGCGTAGGCGGGCAAACGGAAGCTTTCTTT. Translated: CASSVGGQTEAFF.

The chain has TRBV7-6 and TRBJ1-5, with a weak D call TRBD1 (5 bases). CDR1 and CDR2 (germline): SGHVS, FNYEAQ. The CDR3 extends over 15 amino acids. The ends were cut back, 5 bases at V and 2 bases at J, with 13 bases in the middle. The CDR3: CASSLLTDGNQPQHF. The CDR3, as DNA: TGTGCCAGCAGCCTTCTGACAGACGGCAATCAGCCCCAGCATTTT.

V is TRBV27 and J is TRBJ1-1; the D gene is possibly TRBD1 (5 bases). CDR1 MNHEY and CDR2 SMNVEV come from the germline V gene (reference sequence). The CDR3 is 14 amino acids. V was trimmed by 6 bases and J by 0 bases, leaving 11 bases between them. DNA for the CDR3: TGTGCCAGCAGCATAGACAGTGTGAACACTGAAGCTTTCTTT. It encodes CASSIDSVNTEAFF.

J is TRBJ2-6 and V is TRBV27, with 8 bases lining up with TRBD2. The germline V gene encodes CDR1 MNHEY and CDR2 SMNVEV (reference sequence). This CDR3 comprises 17 residues. V trimming: 4 bases; J trimming: 1 base; junction bases outside the gene matches: 6. CDR3 sequence reads: CASSYTGGPSGANVLTF. The CDR3 nucleotides read TGTGCCAGCAGTTACACGGGAGGGCCATCTGGGGCCAACGTCCTGACTTTC.

With respect to this clone: This sample also contains other DNA sequences that code for the same CDR3. The CDR3 loop is CASSLTGANTEAFF. The CDR3 DNA is TGTGCCAGCAGCTTAACGGGCGCGAACACTGAAGCTTTCTTT. This chain uses TRBV5-4 with TRBJ1-1; D unresolved. The CDR3 consists of 14 residues. Germline loops: CDR1 SGHNT, CDR2 YYREEE (reference sequence). The V and J ends lost 2 bases and 1 base respectively, with 9 bases between them.

As for this clone: Being one base from a much bigger clone, this may be a read error. V is TRBV25-1 and J is TRBJ1-1; maybe TRBD1 (6 bases). The CDR3 runs to 14 residues. Germline lookup yields CDR1 MGHDK and CDR2 SYGVNS. Trimming pared 4 bases from V and 6 bases from J, leaving 15 bases between. CDR3 DNA sequence: TGTGCCAGCAGTGGGCTGATCGGGGGCCCTGAAGCTTTCTTT. This gives the protein CASSGLIGGPEAFF.

V is TRBV25-1 and J is TRBJ1-6, with 7 bases fitting TRBD1. The germline V gene encodes CDR1 MGHDK and CDR2 SYGVNS. This CDR3 is 13 amino acids long. The V and J ends lost 4 bases and 10 bases, in that order; junction bases with no gene match: 4. CDR3 loop: CASSATGRSPLHF. The CDR3 region has the DNA TGTGCCAGCAGTGCGACAGGGCGCTCACCCCTCCACTTT.

V usage is TRBV27 and J usage is TRBJ2-7; perhaps TRBD2 as D (5 bases). CDR3 size: 13 residues. Germline CDR1 MNHEY, CDR2 SMNVEV (reference sequence). V gave up 5 bases and J gave up 6 bases, with 14 bases separating them. CDR3 in amino acids: CASSPTTRTEQYF. The CDR3 bases are TGTGCCAGCAGTCCTACAACTAGAACCGAGCAGTACTTC.

This clone is a singleton in its sample. Other DNA variants within this sample encode the same CDR3. The chain couples TRBV4-1 to TRBJ1-2; 10 nucleotides agree with TRBD1. This CDR3 spans 13 amino acids. The J segment lost 8 bases and the V segment lost 6 bases, leaving 6 bases of the junction unmatched. CDR1 is MGHRA, CDR2 YSYEKL, per germline. The CDR3 coding sequence is TGCGCCAGCAGTCAGGGACAGGGGTTCGGCTACACCTTC. It specifies CASSQGQGFGYTF.

V usage is TRBV25-1 and J usage is TRBJ2-5; 14 bases line up with TRBD2. Germline V gives CDR1 MGHDK, CDR2 SYGVNS. The CDR3 is 16 amino acids. V was clipped by 5 bases and J by 2 bases; unmatched bases: 4. CDR3 in amino acids: CASSRTSGGPQETQYF. The CDR3 DNA reads TGTGCCAGCAGTCGGACTAGCGGGGGGCCTCAAGAGACCCAGTACTTC. Complete variable domain (other parts from reference TRBV25-1 and TRBJ2-5): EADIYQTPRYLVIGTGKKITLECSQTMGHDKMYWYQQDPGMELHLIHYSYGVNSTEKGDLSSESTVSRIRTEHFPLTLESARPSHTSQYLCASSRTSGGPQETQYFGPGTRLLVL.

V is TRBV9 and J is TRBJ2-6; a possible D gene is TRBD2 (6 bases). Deletions cut 0 bases from V and 2 bases from J, with 6 bases between. This CDR3 spans 15 amino acids. The germline V gene encodes CDR1 SGDLS and CDR2 YYNGEE. Here the CDR3 reads CASSVAGAGANVLTF. CDR3 in DNA: TGTGCCAGCAGCGTAGCGGGGGCTGGGGCCAACGTCCTGACTTTC.

Remarks on this clone: At the DNA level, this CDR3 is encoded by other sequences in the same sample as well. The CDR3 reads CASSLELAGGTDTQYF. The CDR3 DNA is TGTGCCAGCAGCTTGGAGCTAGCGGGAGGGACAGATACGCAGTATTTT. The chain combines TRBV5-6 with TRBJ2-3, with 12 bases identical to TRBD2. The CDR3 covers 16 residues. The germline V gene encodes CDR1 SGHDT and CDR2 YYEEEE. The ends lost 0 bases at V and 3 bases at J; junction bases unmatched: 2.

The chain uses TRBV6-1 and TRBJ2-7; TRBD2 aligns across 7 bases. This CDR3 is built from 14 residues. V was pared by 5 bases and J by 3 bases, with 7 bases of the junction left unmatched. The germline V gene encodes CDR1 MNHNS and CDR2 SASEGT. The CDR3 loop is CASSPSGGGYEQYF. CDR3 coding DNA: TGTGCCAGCAGTCCCTCTGGGGGGGGCTACGAGCAGTACTTC.

The genes are TRBV4-3 and TRBJ2-5; TRBD2 aligns across 11 bases. V shed 1 base, J shed 5 bases, and the junction held 9 bases outside the gene matches. Looked up from germline, CDR1 is LGHNA and CDR2 is YSLEER. The CDR3 covers 17 residues. The DNA for the CDR3 is TGCGCCAGCAGCCAAGTTGTACTAGCGGGAGAGATCGAGACCCAGTACTTC. It is translated as CASSQVVLAGEIETQYF.

This chain links TRBV5-5 with TRBJ1-1; no clear D gene. The CDR3 covers 13 residues. The germline V gene encodes CDR1 SGHKS and CDR2 YYEKEE (reference sequence). V shed 4 bases and J shed 1 base, with 8 bases lying between them. Here the CDR3 reads CASSPLGNTEAFF. The CDR3 DNA sequence: TGTGCCAGCAGCCCTCTAGGGAACACTGAAGCTTTCTTT.

The chain combines TRBV6-5 with TRBJ2-1; 7 bases match TRBD2. Germline CDR1 and CDR2: MNHEY and SVGAGI. With 6 bases clipped from V and 3 bases from J, the junction kept 8 bases outside the gene matches. This CDR3 is 15 amino acids long. This CDR3 reads CASRDLGEGYNEQFF. In DNA form, the CDR3 reads TGTGCCAGCAGGGACTTAGGGGAGGGCTACAATGAGCAGTTCTTC.

The chain employs TRBV27 and TRBJ2-7; TRBD2 matches 8 bases. The CDR3 loop spans 14 amino acids. Germline values: CDR1 MNHEY, CDR2 SMNVEV (reference sequence). The V gene end was trimmed by 8 bases and the J gene end by 3 bases; junction bases not matched to a gene: 9. For the CDR3, the DNA is TGTGCCAGCGGGGGGCGGGAGGCAAGCTACGAGCAGTACTTC. Amino acid sequence: CASGGREASYEQYF.